A selection of T cell receptor beta chains follows, all from one sample in a study of metastatic and nonmetastatic thyroid tumors. MiXCR re-clonotyped the PCR reads for TCRdb. This repertoire shows 14,000 or so clones, 23% found once; its top ten account for 8%. The sequenced sample was blood. The receptors here all came from a female donor with papillary thyroid cancer or a benign thyroid nodule (not recorded which). Some clones in this sample may be carry-over from other donors' samples. Both conserved end residues are part of each CDR3. D genes are given only for firm matches. Only part of the rows carry a size: once, few, many, or a class if the clone is expanded.

j_call d_call v_call clone_size cdr3_aa cdr3_nt
TRBJ2-2 NA TRBV5-1 NA CASSLDPRAVELFF TGCGCCAGCAGCTTGGATCCGCGAGCCGTTGAGCTGTTTTTT
TRBJ2-7 TRBD2 TRBV6-4 medium-sized CASSGTRYFDEQYF TGTGCCAGCAGTGGGACTAGGTATTTCGACGAGCAGTACTTC
TRBJ2-1 NA TRBV5-4 many CASSLLGAGEQFF TGTGCCAGCAGCTTGCTCGGGGCGGGTGAGCAGTTCTTC
TRBJ2-1 TRBD2 TRBV7-8 many CASSRREENEQFF TGTGCCAGCAGCCGCCGGGAGGAAAATGAGCAGTTCTTC
TRBJ1-6 NA TRBV19 few CASSARVDNSPLHF TGTGCCAGTAGTGCCAGGGTGGATAATTCACCCCTCCACTTT
TRBJ2-1 NA TRBV2 many CASSAFLGYGRRGNNEQFF TGTGCCAGCAGTGCTTTTCTTGGCTATGGGAGGAGGGGTAACAATGAGCAGTTCTTC
TRBJ2-2 NA TRBV4-2 many CASSQDWGRTGELFF TGTGCCAGCAGCCAAGATTGGGGGAGGACCGGGGAGCTGTTTTTT
TRBJ1-5 NA TRBV5-5 many CASSWQYGNNQPQHF TGTGCCAGCAGCTGGCAGTACGGGAACAATCAGCCCCAGCATTTT
TRBJ2-3 TRBD2 TRBV7-6 many CASSLVLAGTFGTDTQYF TGTGCCAGCAGCTTAGTGCTAGCGGGAACGTTCGGCACAGATACGCAGTATTTT
TRBJ2-7 NA TRBV2 NA CASLKKLDGNEQYF TGTGCCAGCCTCAAGAAACTAGATGGGAACGAGCAGTACTTC
TRBJ1-6 NA TRBV6-6 many CASSYSPLVGFGMGYNSPLHF TGTGCCAGCAGTTACTCGCCCCTGGTAGGGTTCGGTATGGGGTATAATTCACCCCTCCACTTT
TRBJ1-2 TRBD1 TRBV5-1 medium-sized CASSWDRTYGYTF TGCGCCAGCAGTTGGGACAGGACCTATGGCTACACCTTC
TRBJ2-2 NA TRBV7-9 many CASSLRQIAVLGELFF TGTGCCAGCAGCTTACGACAGATCGCGGTCCTCGGGGAGCTGTTTTTT
TRBJ2-7 TRBD1 TRBV6-1 medium-sized CASTSDRALWYF TGTGCCAGCACCTCGGACAGGGCCCTTTGGTACTTC
TRBJ2-3 NA TRBV12-3/TRBV12-4 medium-sized CASSLTTGTQDTQYF TGTGCCAGCAGTCTGACGACGGGGACACAAGATACGCAGTATTTT
TRBJ1-1 NA TRBV6-1 medium-sized CASSEWGLEAFF TGTGCCAGCAGTGAATGGGGGCTTGAAGCTTTCTTT
TRBJ2-7 NA TRBV19 few CASSMGPGGFYEQYF TGTGCCAGTAGTATGGGTCCCGGGGGATTCTACGAGCAGTACTTC
TRBJ1-5 NA TRBV19 medium-sized CASSISGGRKEPQHF TGTGCCAGTAGTATCTCGGGGGGGCGCAAAGAGCCCCAGCATTTT
TRBJ2-3 NA TRBV5-4 many CASSSGTSRTDTQYF TGTGCCAGCAGCTCGGGAACTAGCCGCACAGATACGCAGTATTTT
TRBJ2-7 NA TRBV10-3 few CAISESGHRAYEQYF TGTGCCATCAGTGAGTCGGGTCATCGGGCCTACGAGCAGTACTTC
TRBJ1-1 NA TRBV10-3 few CATSTAAGLSNTEAFF TGTGCCACCAGTACCGCTGCGGGACTTTCGAACACTGAAGCTTTCTTT
TRBJ1-2 TRBD1 TRBV11-2 medium-sized CASSHGTGNYGYTF TGTGCCAGCAGCCACGGGACAGGAAACTATGGCTACACCTTC
TRBJ1-2 NA TRBV30 medium-sized CACKEGYTF TGTGCCTGTAAGGAAGGCTACACCTTC
TRBJ1-1 NA TRBV9 many CASSVSGEGEAFF TGTGCCAGCAGCGTATCAGGGGAGGGTGAAGCTTTCTTT
TRBJ1-3 NA TRBV5-1 many CASSHDTSSGNTIYF TGCGCCAGCAGCCATGACACGAGCTCTGGAAACACCATATATTTT
TRBJ2-7 TRBD2 TRBV2 NA CASRAYSGPSYEQYF TGTGCCAGCAGGGCCTATAGCGGGCCATCCTACGAGCAGTACTTC
TRBJ1-6 TRBD1 TRBV6-2/TRBV6-3 few CASSYEDRGLSPLHF TGTGCCAGCAGTTATGAGGACAGGGGGCTTTCACCCCTCCACTTT
TRBJ1-4 NA TRBV6-4 few CASGHGDHREKLFF TGTGCCAGCGGACACGGGGACCACCGGGAAAAGCTGTTTTTT
TRBJ1-6 NA TRBV7-9 many CASSLGGRDNSPLHF TGTGCCAGCAGCCTCGGGGGCAGGGATAATTCACCCCTCCACTTT
TRBJ1-1 TRBD1 TRBV11-3 many CASSSRQGLDEAFF TGTGCCAGCAGCTCCCGACAGGGGTTGGATGAAGCTTTCTTT
TRBJ2-2 NA TRBV6-2/TRBV6-3 few CASSYGGAFFAGELFF TGTGCCAGCAGTTACGGGGGGGCGTTCTTCGCCGGGGAGCTGTTTTTT
TRBJ2-1 TRBD1 TRBV12-3/TRBV12-4 few CASSPGQGFVNEQFF TGTGCCAGCAGCCCTGGACAGGGATTTGTCAATGAGCAGTTCTTC
TRBJ1-2 TRBD1 TRBV11-1 NA CASSSQTGDYGYTF TGTGCCAGCAGCTCCCAAACAGGGGACTATGGCTACACCTTC
TRBJ2-1 TRBD2 TRBV11-1 many CASSPTAGVRGVEGEQFF TGTGCCAGCAGCCCGACCGCCGGGGTCCGGGGGGTAGAGGGGGAGCAGTTCTTC
TRBJ2-3 NA TRBV7-3 many CASSLNSVFSTDTQYF TGTGCCAGCAGCTTGAATTCGGTGTTTAGCACAGATACGCAGTATTTT
TRBJ2-7 TRBD1 TRBV5-1 NA CGSSLDQGARSYEQYF TGCGGCAGCAGCTTAGATCAGGGGGCGCGCAGTTACGAGCAGTACTTC
TRBJ2-3 NA TRBV9 NA CASSVGGGGTDTQYF TGTGCCAGCAGCGTAGGAGGCGGGGGCACAGATACGCAGTATTTT
TRBJ2-1 NA TRBV7-2 medium-sized CASTLATEQFF TGTGCCAGCACACTAGCTACTGAGCAGTTCTTC
TRBJ1-2 NA TRBV25-1 NA CASSDPGVGGYTF TGTGCCAGCAGTGACCCGGGGGTAGGTGGCTACACCTTC
TRBJ1-1 TRBD1 TRBV30 NA CAWSKTGRNTEAFF TGTGCCTGGAGCAAGACAGGGCGGAACACTGAAGCTTTCTTT
TRBJ2-1 TRBD2 TRBV12-3/TRBV12-4 many CASSSGVAGVGEQFF TGTGCCAGCAGTTCCGGGGTAGCGGGAGTAGGTGAGCAGTTCTTC
TRBJ2-3 NA TRBV7-6 many CASSLRPGGTDTQYF TGTGCCAGCAGCTTGAGGCCAGGGGGCACAGATACGCAGTATTTT
TRBJ2-2 NA TRBV20-1 NA CSATSRRTYNTGELFF TGCAGTGCTACTTCTCGGAGGACATATAACACCGGGGAGCTGTTTTTT
TRBJ2-7 NA TRBV14 many CASSQGWNEQYF TGTGCCAGCAGCCAGGGATGGAACGAGCAGTACTTC
TRBJ1-1 NA TRBV2 many CASSEASTGSTEAFF TGTGCCAGCAGTGAAGCCTCGACAGGTAGCACTGAAGCTTTCTTT
TRBJ1-2 TRBD1 TRBV27 few CASRISRGLGDYGYTF TGTGCCAGCAGAATCTCCAGGGGGCTTGGAGATTATGGCTACACCTTC
TRBJ2-1 NA TRBV7-9 medium-sized CASSSEVGQFF TGTGCCAGCAGCTCCGAAGTGGGGCAGTTCTTC
TRBJ1-2 TRBD1 TRBV9 many CASSQWTGVGYTF TGTGCCAGCAGCCAATGGACAGGGGTCGGCTACACCTTC
TRBJ1-3 NA TRBV4-1 medium-sized CASSQTRGNTIYF TGCGCCAGCAGCCAAACACGGGGAAACACCATATATTTT
TRBJ2-5 NA TRBV2 few CASSGERQETQYF TGTGCCAGCAGTGGGGAGCGACAAGAGACCCAGTACTTC
TRBJ2-5 NA TRBV28 few CASTSRGLQGTQYF TGTGCCAGCACCTCACGCGGGCTCCAAGGGACACAGTACTTC
TRBJ2-7 TRBD1 TRBV5-1 medium-sized CASSSRDRLFYF TGCGCCAGCAGCTCCCGGGACAGGCTATTTTACTTC
TRBJ1-2 NA TRBV5-4 many CASSLFDRPAYGYTF TGTGCCAGCAGCTTGTTTGACAGGCCAGCCTATGGCTACACCTTC
TRBJ1-1 NA TRBV29-1 many CSVEDRSNTEAFF TGCAGCGTTGAAGATCGCTCGAACACTGAAGCTTTCTTT
TRBJ2-7 TRBD1 TRBV28 medium-sized CASSFPRDRGGEQYF TGTGCCAGCAGTTTCCCCCGGGACAGGGGTGGCGAGCAGTACTTC
TRBJ2-7 NA TRBV6-2/TRBV6-3 few CASSYPAQGHEAQYF TGTGCCAGCAGTTACCCTGCCCAGGGCCATGAAGCACAGTACTTC
TRBJ2-1 TRBD1 TRBV15 many CATSRDGTAEQFF TGTGCCACCAGCAGAGATGGGACAGCCGAGCAGTTCTTC
TRBJ2-2 NA TRBV19 NA CASSIGTNTGYLFF TGTGCCAGTAGTATAGGCACGAACACCGGGTATCTGTTTTTT
TRBJ1-1 TRBD1 TRBV3-1 many CASSQGDREEAFF TGTGCCAGCAGCCAAGGAGACAGGGAAGAAGCTTTCTTT